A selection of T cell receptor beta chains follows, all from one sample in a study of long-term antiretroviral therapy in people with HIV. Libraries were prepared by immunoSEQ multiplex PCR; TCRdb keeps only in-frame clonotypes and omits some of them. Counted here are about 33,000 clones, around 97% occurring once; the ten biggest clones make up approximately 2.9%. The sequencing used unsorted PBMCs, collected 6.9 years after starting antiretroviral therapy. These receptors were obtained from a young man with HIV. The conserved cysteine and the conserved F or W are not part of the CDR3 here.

CDR3 protein: ASSYSTGYGYT; J gene: TRBJ1-2; V gene: TRBV6-5
CDR3 protein: ASSPTENTEAF; J gene: TRBJ1-1; V gene: TRBV7-9
CDR3 protein: ASSRGLGTEAF; J gene: TRBJ1-1; V gene: TRBV27
CDR3 protein: ASSVGGFSYEQY; J gene: TRBJ2-7; V gene: TRBV9
CDR3 protein: ASSDPAAGRWSGELF; J gene: TRBJ2-2; V gene: TRBV19
CDR3 protein: ASSLGDASYEQY; J gene: TRBJ2-7; V gene: TRBV27
CDR3 protein: ASSRSPGQGGETQY; J gene: TRBJ2-5; V gene: TRBV5-6
CDR3 protein: ASSFGLEQY; J gene: TRBJ2-7; V gene: TRBV5-8
CDR3 protein: SVGVVSVYNEQF; J gene: TRBJ2-1; V gene: TRBV29-1
CDR3 protein: ASSQGAGARFEAF; J gene: TRBJ1-1; V gene: TRBV4-1